Below, 2 T cell receptor beta chains from the same sample are listed, as sequenced in a study of shared clonotypes between healthy human individuals. Clones were sequenced by immunoSEQ multiplex PCR, and TCRdb holds only the in-frame ones, with some missing. Seen here are about a million clones, 60% to 85% observed once, and the top ten hold 0.89%. Specimen: memory CD4+ T cells from PBMCs. Subset denoted: CD45RA-negative fraction. These receptors were obtained from a man aged 18 to 30 in good health. Some clones in this sample may be carry-over from other donors' samples.

This clone was observed once. This chain joins TRBV10-3 and TRBJ2-1; TRBD2 aligns across 15 bases. The CDR3 runs 16 residues. Germline V gives CDR1 ENHRY, CDR2 SYGVKD. V lost 6 bases to trimming and J lost 5 bases; unmatched junction nucleotides: 5. CDR3 loop: CAIRGGTSGRNNEQFF. DNA for the CDR3: TGTGCCATCAGGGGGGGGACTAGCGGGAGGAACAATGAGCAGTTCTTC.

The rearrangement links TRBV6-1 to TRBJ2-7; the match to TRBD1 covers 9 bases. With V trimmed by 6 bases and J by 2 bases, 5 bases remained unmatched. Germline V lookup: CDR1 MNHNS, CDR2 SASEGT. CDR3 length equals 14 residues. CDR3 DNA sequence: TGTGCCAGCAGGGGGACAGGGAGAACCTACGAGCAGTACTTC. It yields the protein CASRGTGRTYEQYF.